This T cell receptor beta chain was captured in a study of blood T cell repertoires in COVID-19. The table came from immunoSEQ multiplex PCR; TCRdb's copy has only in-frame clones and leaves some out. In the table there are approximately 63,000 clones, less than 90% of which are singletons. V was shortened by 3 bases and J by 0 bases, with 5 bases between the two germline ends. The germline V gene has CDR1 MNHEY and CDR2 SMNVEV (reference sequence). The CDR3 has 13 amino acids. The sequence was obtained from a man aged 80 or over in a cohort sampled during active COVID-19. Sequenced: peripheral blood. The chain couples TRBV27 to TRBJ1-1; tentatively, D is TRBD1 (5 bases). The CDR3 protein is CASSLTVNTEAFF. The CDR3 nucleotides read TGTGCCAGCAGTTTGACAGTGAACACTGAAGCTTTCTTT.